The rows below give T cell receptor beta chains drawn from one sample of a study of blood T cell repertoires in COVID-19. Method: immunoSEQ multiplex PCR; TCRdb's copy keeps in-frame clones and lacks some. The sample lists about 260,000 clones, 70% to 90% occurring once. The sequencing sample was made of PBMCs or T cells enriched from blood (not recorded which). The source is a woman aged 40 to 55 with acute COVID-19. Both conserved end residues are part of each CDR3. D genes are given only for firm matches.

cdr3_aa	cdr3_nt	d_call	v_call	j_call
CSAQGQPNTEAFF	TGCAGCGCCCAGGGGCAACCAAACACTGAAGCTTTCTTT	NA	TRBV29-1	TRBJ1-1
CASSVGKGINQPQHF	TGTGCCAGCAGCGTAGGAAAGGGGATCAATCAGCCCCAGCATTTT	NA	TRBV9	TRBJ1-5
CASSLQGSDTEAFF	TGTGCCAGCAGTTTACAGGGGTCTGACACTGAAGCTTTCTTT	NA	TRBV28	TRBJ1-1
CASSQEISVNYGYTF	TGCGCCAGCAGCCAAGAGATATCGGTCAACTATGGCTACACCTTC	NA	TRBV4-1	TRBJ1-2
CASSLSAVSDEQFF	TGTGCCAGCAGCTTATCGGCGGTCTCCGATGAGCAGTTCTTC	NA	TRBV11-2	TRBJ2-1
CASSYRGGKGANVLTF	TGTGCCAGCAGTTACCGAGGAGGGAAAGGGGCCAACGTCCTGACTTTC	NA	TRBV6-5	TRBJ2-6
CASSHYMNTEAFF	TGTGCCAGCAGCCATTACATGAACACTGAAGCTTTCTTT	NA	TRBV14	TRBJ1-1
CATSDPLNKGNYGYTF	TGTGCCACCAGTGATCCCCTAAACAAGGGGAACTATGGCTACACCTTC	NA	TRBV24-1	TRBJ1-2
CASSLGWGDRNQPQHF	TGTGCCAGCAGCTTAGGGTGGGGGGACCGCAATCAGCCCCAGCATTTT	NA	TRBV7-8	TRBJ1-5
CATSDTTSPHSEQFF	TGTGCCACCAGTGATACTACTAGTCCACACAGTGAGCAGTTCTTC	NA	TRBV24-1	TRBJ2-1
CASSLGQGYYEQYF	TGCGCCAGCAGCTTGGGACAGGGGTACTACGAGCAGTACTTC	TRBD1	TRBV5-1	TRBJ2-7
CASSPQGGNTIYF	TGTGCCAGCAGCCCTCAGGGTGGAAACACCATATATTTT	NA	TRBV27	TRBJ1-3
CASSKLAAQETQYF	TGTGCCAGTAGTAAACTAGCGGCACAAGAGACCCAGTACTTC	TRBD2	TRBV19	TRBJ2-5